This record looks at one T cell receptor beta chain sequence and its context. Its antigen is still unknown. With V trimmed by 8 bases and J by 8 bases, 11 bases remained unmatched. Germline V gene lookup returns CDR1 KGHSH and CDR2 LQKENI. The CDR3 is 14 amino acids. In the PCR, 60 Vbeta and 13 Jbeta primers were used. Sequencing used immunoSEQ multiplex PCR; TCRdb keeps in-frame clones, though not all of them. This table lists around 75,000 clones. The entry originates in a study of cytomegalovirus exposure and HLA in healthy donors. Study-wide results and limits: Rare sequences made up most TCRs, while some public TCRs were found in many donors.

This sequence joins TRBV18 and TRBJ1-4; 7 nucleotides match TRBD1. Sequences were obtained from PBMCs. This receptor was taken from a boy younger than 18 in good health and CMV-seronegative. CDR3 amino acids: CASRGQAFGEKLFF. The CDR3 region has the DNA TGTGCCAGCCGAGGACAGGCCTTCGGGGAAAAACTGTTTTTT.